This T cell receptor (beta chain) was captured in a study of identical twins. TCRdb ran MiXCR on the 5' RACE reads and lists one entry per CDR3 protein. The data contain roughly 1.6 million distinct CDR3 sequences, 32% of them singletons. Everyone who donated was a healthy Caucasian. The source of this sequence is a newborn girl in good health. The specimen was cord blood.

CDR3 in amino acids: CASSSGGVLAKNIQYF. For the CDR3, the DNA is TGCGCCAGCAGCTCGGGAGGGGTCCTAGCCAAAAACATTCAGTACTTC. This chain uses TRBV5-1 with TRBJ2-4; 8 positions match TRBD2. The CDR3 spans 16 residues. Unmatched junction bases numbered 5, after V lost 3 bases and J lost 0 bases. Germline V gene lookup returns CDR1 SGHRS and CDR2 YFSETQ.